These 8 T cell receptor beta chains came from one sample sequenced in a study of T cell responses to AZD1222 COVID-19 vaccine (dated by TCRdb to the early 2020s). This specimen's time point label, interpreted: baseline before first vaccination. The library was produced with the immunoSEQ multiplex PCR assay. TCRdb obtained this table from immuneACCESS and retained in-frame rearrangements with V and J assigned. These tables miss some clones; where compared with another copy, unresolved V genes account for less than half of the shortfall, and the remainder is unexplained. Here the sample has roughly 150,000 clones; about nine tenths occur a single time. The top ten constitute 1.6% of the sample. The starting material was peripheral blood, obtained on day 0 of AZD1222 vaccination. Receptors were obtained from an adult in good health.

This clone was seen more than once but under ten times. The J gene is TRBJ1-3, the V gene TRBV5-6; D gene ambiguous. V was pared by 0 bases and J by 0 bases, with 7 bases between. The CDR3 has 15 amino acids. Germline V gives CDR1 SGHDT, CDR2 YYEEEE. This CDR3 is CASSLVYSSGNTIYF. The CDR3 nucleotides read TGTGCCAGCAGCTTGGTCTACAGCTCTGGAAACACCATATATTTT.

The CDR3: CASSHGKIYEQYF. In DNA form, the CDR3 reads TGTGCCAGCTCCCATGGGAAAATCTACGAGCAGTACTTC. V is TRBV28 and J is TRBJ2-7; D gene unclear. The CDR3 contains 13 residues. CDR1 and CDR2 (germline): MDHEN, SYDVKM. V was trimmed by 8 bases and J by 3 bases, leaving 14 bases between them.

This clone turned up a few times. This sequence joins TRBV30 and TRBJ1-6, with a possible D match to TRBD1 (5 bases). Trimming took off 4 bases at V and 10 bases at J, with 14 bases between the two ends. The germline V gene has CDR1 GTSNPN and CDR2 SVGIG (reference sequence). CDR3 length equals 13 residues. The CDR3 DNA follows: TGTGCCTGGACCCAGGGCGGGTACTCACCCCTCCACTTT. It is translated as CAWTQGGYSPLHF.

CDR3 residues: CASSVSIDGTDTQYF. The CDR3 coding sequence is TGTGCCAGCAGTGTTTCAATCGATGGCACAGATACGCAGTATTTT. The chain is built from TRBV6-4 and TRBJ2-3, with D hard to call. CDR3 length: 15 residues. Looked up from germline, CDR1 is MRHNA and CDR2 is SNTAGT. Trimming removed 4 bases from V and 1 base from J, with 12 bases in between.

This clone was observed once. The CDR3 sequence is CASSQQESSYEQYF. The DNA of the CDR3 is TGCGCCAGCAGCCAACAGGAGAGCTCCTACGAGCAGTACTTC. The chain is built from TRBV4-3 and TRBJ2-7; D gene uncertain. This CDR3 spans 14 amino acids. Trimming pared 2 bases from V and 0 bases from J, leaving 8 bases between. Germline V lookup: CDR1 LGHNA, CDR2 YSLEER.

The J gene is TRBJ2-2, the V gene TRBV5-1, with D maybe TRBD1 (6 bases). From germline, CDR1 is SGHRS and CDR2 YFSETQ. The CDR3 is made up of 15 amino acids. The germline V and J ends were trimmed by 5 bases and 6 bases, with 17 bases remaining between them. This chain's CDR3 is CASRHNTGSSGELFF. The DNA of the CDR3 is TGCGCCAGCAGGCATAATACAGGGTCATCCGGGGAGCTGTTTTTT.

This clone has only one observation. The chain has TRBV14 and TRBJ1-1; no reliable D call. In germline, CDR1 is SGHDN, CDR2 FVKESK. CDR3 length equals 11 residues. With 1 base removed from V and 6 bases from J, the gap between germline ends came to 3 bases. The DNA for the CDR3 is TGTGCCAGCAGCCAAGGGTCTGAAGCTTTCTTT. Translating it yields CASSQGSEAFF.

This rearrangement joins TRBV7-3 to TRBJ1-3; D is perhaps TRBD1 (5 bases). With 2 bases removed from V and 0 bases from J, the gap between germline ends came to 11 bases. Germline V gene sequence: CDR1 SGHTA, CDR2 FQGTGA. This CDR3 is 16 amino acids long. The CDR3 coding sequence is TGTGCCAGCAGCTTATGGGGCGCGACCTCTGGAAACACCATATATTTT. Translation gives CASSLWGATSGNTIYF.